This TCR beta chain was captured in a study of PD-1 blockade in classical Hodgkin lymphoma. About the study: With a 2-week interval, patients received intravenous nivolumab at 3 mg/kg.

The table came from immunoSEQ multiplex PCR; TCRdb's copy has only in-frame clones and leaves some out. The sample lists 100,000 or so clones; roughly nine tenths were seen once. Time point indicated: cycle 4 day 1 (C4D1), after 5 to 7 weeks of nivolumab. Every patient relapsed after autologous stem cell transplantation, and brentuximab vedotin exposure varied. Best overall response was complete response, partial response or progressive disease in these relapsed/refractory classical Hodgkin lymphoma patients. Whole-study results and caveats: Before treatment, complete responders showed about the same diversity as newly diagnosed patients.

This clone was picked up one time. Antigen specificity is unknown. Germline V gives CDR1 MNHEY, CDR2 SMNVEV (reference sequence). CDR3 length: 12 amino acids. With 6 bases removed from V and 8 bases from J, the gap between germline ends came to 11 bases. The sequence was collected from a human donor with classical Hodgkin lymphoma. This chain uses TRBV27 with TRBJ2-1, with no clear D. Sequenced material: peripheral blood mononuclear cells (PBMCs), taken before the fourth cycle of nivolumab. The CDR3 protein is CASSTLADEQFF. CDR3 nucleotide sequence: TGTGCCAGCAGCACCTTGGCCGATGAGCAGTTCTTC.